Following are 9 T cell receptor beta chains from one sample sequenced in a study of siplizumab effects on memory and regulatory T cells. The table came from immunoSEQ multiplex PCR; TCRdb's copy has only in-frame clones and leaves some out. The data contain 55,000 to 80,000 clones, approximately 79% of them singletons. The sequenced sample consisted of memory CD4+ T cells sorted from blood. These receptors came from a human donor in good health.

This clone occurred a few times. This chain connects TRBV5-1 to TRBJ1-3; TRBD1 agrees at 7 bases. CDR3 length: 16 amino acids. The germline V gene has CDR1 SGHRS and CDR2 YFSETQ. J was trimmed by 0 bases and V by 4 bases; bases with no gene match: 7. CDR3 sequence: CASSTTGARSGNTIYF. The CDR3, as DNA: TGCGCCAGCAGCACCACAGGGGCCCGCTCTGGAAACACCATATATTTT.

CDR3 in DNA: TGTGCTAGTGGTTTCCACGAAAATTCACCCCTCCACTTT. Translated, it gives CASGFHENSPLHF. The chain uses TRBV12-5 and TRBJ1-6; D is unclear. The V gene's germline CDR1 is LGHNT and CDR2 FRNRAP. With 3 bases removed from V and 7 bases from J, the gap between germline ends came to 7 bases. This CDR3 is 13 amino acids long. Variable domain in full (rest from reference TRBV12-5 and TRBJ1-6): DARVTQTPRHKVTEMGQEVTMRCQPILGHNTVFWYRQTMMQGLELLAYFRNRAPLDDSGMPKDRFSAEMPDATLATLKIQPSEPRDSAVYFCASGFHENSPLHFGNGTRLTVT.

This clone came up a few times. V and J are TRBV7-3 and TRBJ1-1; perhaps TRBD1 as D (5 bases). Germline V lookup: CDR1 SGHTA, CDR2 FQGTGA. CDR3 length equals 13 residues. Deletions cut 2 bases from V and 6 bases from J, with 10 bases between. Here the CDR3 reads CASSLSTVAEAFF. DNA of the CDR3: TGTGCCAGCAGCTTATCGACAGTGGCTGAAGCTTTCTTT.

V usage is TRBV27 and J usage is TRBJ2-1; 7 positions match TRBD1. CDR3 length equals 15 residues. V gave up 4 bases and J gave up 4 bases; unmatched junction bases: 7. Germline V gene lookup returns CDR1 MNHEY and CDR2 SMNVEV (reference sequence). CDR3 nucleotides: TGTGCCAGCAGTTCAATGGACAGGCTTTACAATGAGCAGTTCTTC. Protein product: CASSSMDRLYNEQFF.

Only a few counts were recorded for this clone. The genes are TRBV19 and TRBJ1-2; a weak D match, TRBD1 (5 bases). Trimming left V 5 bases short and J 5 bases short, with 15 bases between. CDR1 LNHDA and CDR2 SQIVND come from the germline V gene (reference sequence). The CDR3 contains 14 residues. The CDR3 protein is CASSPFGGAYGYTF. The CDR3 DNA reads TGTGCCAGTAGTCCCTTCGGGGGAGCATATGGCTACACCTTC.

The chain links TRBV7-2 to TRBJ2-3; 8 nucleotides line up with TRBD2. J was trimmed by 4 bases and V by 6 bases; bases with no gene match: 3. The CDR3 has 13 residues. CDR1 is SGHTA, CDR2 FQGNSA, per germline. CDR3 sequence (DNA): TGTGCCAGCAGGAAAGCGGGGGCAGATACGCAGTATTTT. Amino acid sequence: CASRKAGADTQYF.

The CDR3 coding sequence is TGTGCCAGCTCACCCCAGCGGGGGGGCCGCGAGCAGTTCTTC. This sequence encodes CASSPQRGGREQFF. The V and J genes are TRBV18 and TRBJ2-1; 10 nucleotides agree with TRBD2. The CDR3 contains 14 residues. After removal of 3 bases from V and 10 bases from J, the junction contained 6 bases not matched to a gene. The germline V gene encodes CDR1 KGHSH and CDR2 LQKENI.

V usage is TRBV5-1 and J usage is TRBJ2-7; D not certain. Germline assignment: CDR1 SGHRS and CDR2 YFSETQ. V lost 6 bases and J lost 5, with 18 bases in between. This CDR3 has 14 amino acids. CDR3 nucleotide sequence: TGCGCCAGCACCTCCGAGGAGTGGGTCCACGAGCAGTACTTC. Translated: CASTSEEWVHEQYF.

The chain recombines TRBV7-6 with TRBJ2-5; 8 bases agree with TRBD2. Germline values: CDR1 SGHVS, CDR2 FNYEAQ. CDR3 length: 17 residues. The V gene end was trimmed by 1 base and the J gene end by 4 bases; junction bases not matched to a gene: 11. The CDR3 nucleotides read TGTGCCAGCAGCTTAGGCCTGACGGGGGGGCCACGAGAGACCCAGTACTTC. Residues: CASSLGLTGGPRETQYF.